This T cell receptor (beta chain) was identified during a study of cytomegalovirus exposure and HLA in healthy donors. Turning to the study itself: There were 90 million to 130 million unique TCR beta sequences, drawn from around 180 million T cells, in an earlier analysis.

Concerning this clone: Its antigen remains unknown.

Findings and caveats of the study: Presence/absence analyses assumed roughly uniform sequencing depth across donors.

In the PCR, 60 Vbeta and 13 Jbeta primers were used. The assay was immunoSEQ multiplex PCR, and TCRdb's table has in-frame clones only and misses some. The table shows fewer than 40,000 clones, with roughly 76% occurring only once. The sample taken for sequencing was PBMCs. This TCR came from a middle-aged woman in good health and CMV-seronegative.

The CDR3 nucleotides are TGTGCCAGCAGCTCTACCCTTTCTGCAGATACGCAGTATTTT. Translated, it gives CASSSTLSADTQYF. The chain employs TRBV7-6 and TRBJ2-3, with D uncertain. The V gene's germline CDR1 is SGHVS and CDR2 FNYEAQ. V lost 4 bases to trimming and J lost 4 bases, with 12 bases between them. CDR3 length: 14 residues.